The rows below give T cell receptor beta chains drawn from one sample of a study of T-cell memory formation after mild COVID-19. TCRdb ran MiXCR on the 5' RACE reads and lists one entry per CDR3 protein. Of approximately 210,000 distinct CDR3 sequences listed, about 17% are singletons. Sequenced material: PBMCs or a T cell subset sorted from them (not recorded which). These receptor sequences come from an adult woman who had mild COVID-19 (a few samples of this study predate the infection). Cell type and time point are not known. Both conserved end residues are part of each CDR3.

J gene,V gene,CDR3 protein
TRBJ2-1,TRBV3-1,CASRGKIYNEQFF
TRBJ1-1,TRBV5-1,CASSLGRYEAFF
TRBJ2-1,TRBV15,CATSRGLAGARDEQFF
TRBJ2-5,TRBV5-1,CASSSSSGTRVQETQYF
TRBJ2-7,TRBV29-1,CSVRTVFYEQYF
TRBJ2-3,TRBV2,CASSVARTTPSTDTQYF
TRBJ2-7,TRBV19,CASSIDRGKSYEQYF
TRBJ2-2,TRBV5-1,CASSLRSTGELFF
TRBJ2-7,TRBV27,CASRRTVLVDEQYF
TRBJ2-3,TRBV7-2,CASSLDTQPTDTQYF
TRBJ2-7,TRBV5-1,CASSQNSYEQYF
TRBJ2-7,TRBV5-1,CASRGLDGYEQYF
TRBJ2-4,TRBV19,CASSMYSGRNIQYF
TRBJ2-7,TRBV7-2,CASSSKGQSGYEQYF
TRBJ2-3,TRBV7-9,CASGASTDTQYF
TRBJ2-5,TRBV15,CATSRLTGGQETQYF
TRBJ2-1,TRBV9,CASSATLGRTSYNEQFF
TRBJ2-3,TRBV5-1,CASSPDVGLAGGTDTQYF
TRBJ2-7,TRBV4-1,CASSHEPGAEYF
TRBJ1-1,TRBV2,CASRARTGGDTEAFF
TRBJ2-7,TRBV12-3/TRBV12-4,CASSPGAPSYEQYF
TRBJ2-1,TRBV19,CASSISGRGVRNEQFF
TRBJ2-4,TRBV5-6,CASRRTGSVNIQYF
TRBJ1-1,TRBV30,CAWTKPPGVGDTEAFF
TRBJ2-3,TRBV11-2,CASSLVTAGTDTQYF
TRBJ2-7,TRBV5-1,CASSLALAGASYEQYF
TRBJ2-7,TRBV15,CATSETGGRYEQYF
TRBJ1-2,TRBV7-2,CASSSRYRDPGGYTF
TRBJ1-1,TRBV11-2,CASSLVGGTNTEAFF
TRBJ1-2,TRBV4-2,CASSRRTGAGYGYTF
TRBJ2-2,TRBV20-1,CSARSGGSTGELFF
TRBJ1-2,TRBV24-1,CATSDATGGSYGYTF
TRBJ1-2,TRBV20-1,CSAKRQGHNYGYTF
TRBJ1-1,TRBV3-1,CASSPSLQYTVAFF
TRBJ1-1,TRBV7-6,CASSLNTDTEAFF
TRBJ2-7,TRBV5-1,CASSWDGTSSYEQYF
TRBJ2-2,TRBV29-1,CSAKLAGGNTGELFF
TRBJ1-3,TRBV3-1,CASSQDWGNAGNTIYF
TRBJ2-7,TRBV5-1,CASSLVSAGPYEQYF
TRBJ2-1,TRBV7-2,CASSLATLAEQFF
TRBJ2-3,TRBV5-1,CASSWSGQGSTDTQYF
TRBJ1-1,TRBV12-3/TRBV12-4,CASRDRVNTEAFF
TRBJ2-5,TRBV5-1,CASSSQGEETQYF
TRBJ2-5,TRBV5-5,CASSLGDRGGETQYF
TRBJ2-7,TRBV6-5,CASHSRGPYEQYF
TRBJ1-4,TRBV7-2,CASSAGTNEKLFF
TRBJ1-5,TRBV23-1,CASSHPYQPQHF
TRBJ2-7,TRBV30,CAWSRGEAYEQYF
TRBJ2-5,TRBV5-1,CASSPGQGAVETQYF
TRBJ2-2,TRBV29-1,CSVRDSYTGELFF
TRBJ2-7,TRBV27,CASSFKGAYEQYF
TRBJ1-1,TRBV6-2/TRBV6-3,CASSYLQNTEAFF
TRBJ2-1,TRBV13,CASSAGRGPTLQQEQFF
TRBJ2-1,TRBV24-1,CATSDSLAGGSYNEQFF
TRBJ2-5,TRBV7-3,CASSLEQGETQYF